The clone carrying this T cell receptor beta chain has more than one count but fewer than ten. The CDR3 contains 13 residues. Germline V gene sequence: CDR1 MNHEY, CDR2 SMNVEV (reference sequence). V was pared by 10 bases and J by 5 bases, with 9 bases of the junction left unmatched. The data originate from a study of CD8 T cells in ankylosing spondylitis. MiXCR, run by TCRdb on the 5' RACE reads, gives a single entry per CDR3 protein. The repertoire has around 330,000 distinct CDR3 sequences, 11% of them found once; the top ten carry about a tenth. Sequenced: blood, either unsorted or a sorted T cell fraction (not recorded which). This TCR came from a female donor with ankylosing spondylitis or in good health (not recorded which). The chain carries TRBV27 and TRBJ2-3, with TRBD2 matching over 7 bases. The CDR3 region is CATRGGAEDTQYF. The CDR3 DNA is TGTGCCACAAGGGGAGGGGCAGAAGATACGCAGTATTTT.